The present TCR beta chain was sequenced within a study of blood T cell repertoires in COVID-19. Looking at the study overall: COVID-19 samples from acute and convalescent phases originated in the United States, Italy and Spain.

The CDR3 has 14 amino acids. Deletions cut 1 base from V and 1 base from J, with 6 bases between. The germline gives CDR1 LGHDT, CDR2 YNNKEL (reference sequence). Those enrolled in Seattle joined during active infection and were followed longitudinally afterward. As handled by the study authors: Estimation of nucleated cell counts was performed using reference gene primer amplification. Generated by immunoSEQ multiplex PCR, the TCRdb table keeps only in-frame clones and is missing some. The V and J calls and clone size were taken over from that table, and D and trimming were inferred from the DNA. Of some 390,000 clones in the sample, approximately 90% are singletons; the top ten hold approximately 1.5%.

The chain recombines TRBV3-1 (or the pseudogene TRBV3-2) with TRBJ2-3, with D uncertain. What was sequenced was peripheral blood. The source of this sequence is a woman between 40 and 55 years old with COVID-19, enrolled during active disease. CDR3 in DNA: TGTGCCAGCAGCCAAGTTGGGCGCACAGATACGCAGTATTTT. This encodes CASSQVGRTDTQYF.